This TCR beta chain comes out of a study of long-term antiretroviral therapy in people with HIV. Sequencing used immunoSEQ v3.0 at survey level. Produced via immunoSEQ multiplex PCR; TCRdb's table is partial and in-frame only. This table has 24,000 or so clones, roughly 88% appearing once. Points on this clone: No antigen is known for it.

The CDR3 consists of 13 residues. Cryopreserved PBMC numbered roughly 0.85-11 million per sample before DNA extraction. Study-wide results and caveats: Clonal populations expanded prior to ART predominated within the repertoire at all time points.

V usage is TRBV21-1 and J usage is TRBJ1-2; TRBD1 reflects the table's D call only, with no check against the DNA. TRBV21-1 is recorded as a pseudogene. This TCR came from a man aged 25-45 years with HIV. The sequences come from unsorted PBMCs, collected around 4.1 years after starting antiretroviral therapy. The CDR3 here is CASSKGTGCGYTF. In nucleotides, the CDR3 is TGTGCCAGCAGCAAAGGGACAGGGTGCGGCTACACCTTC.